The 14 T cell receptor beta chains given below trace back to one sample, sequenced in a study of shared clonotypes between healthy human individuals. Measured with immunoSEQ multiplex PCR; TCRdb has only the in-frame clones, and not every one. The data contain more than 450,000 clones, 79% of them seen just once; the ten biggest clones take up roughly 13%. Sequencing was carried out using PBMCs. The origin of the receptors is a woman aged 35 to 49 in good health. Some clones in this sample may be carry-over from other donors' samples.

The DNA of the CDR3 is TGTGCCAGCAGTGGTCTTCAGGGGGCCGGTCAGCCCCAGCATTTT. Translated: CASSGLQGAGQPQHF. The chain couples TRBV6-1 to TRBJ1-5; 8 bases are shared with TRBD1. With 4 bases clipped from V and 6 bases from J, the junction kept 8 bases outside the gene matches. Germline CDR1 reads MNHNS; CDR2 reads SASEGT. CDR3 length: 15 residues.

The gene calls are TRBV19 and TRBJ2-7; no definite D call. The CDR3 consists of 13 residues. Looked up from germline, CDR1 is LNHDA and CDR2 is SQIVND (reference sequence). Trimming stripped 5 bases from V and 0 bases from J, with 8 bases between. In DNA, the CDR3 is TGTGCCAGTAGTCGCCAGGACTCCTACGAGCAGTACTTC. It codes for CASSRQDSYEQYF.

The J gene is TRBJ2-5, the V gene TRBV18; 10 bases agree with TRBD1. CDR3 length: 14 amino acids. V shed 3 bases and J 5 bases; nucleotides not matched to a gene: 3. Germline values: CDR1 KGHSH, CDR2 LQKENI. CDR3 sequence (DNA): TGTGCCAGCTCACCGACAGGGGGCGGGGAGACCCAGTACTTC. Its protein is CASSPTGGGETQYF. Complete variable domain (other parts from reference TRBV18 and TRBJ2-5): NAGVMQNPRHLVRRRGQEARLRCSPMKGHSHVYWYRQLPEEGLKFMVYLQKENIIDESGMPKERFSAEFPKEGPSILRIQQVVRGDSAAYFCASSPTGGGETQYFGPGTRLLVL.

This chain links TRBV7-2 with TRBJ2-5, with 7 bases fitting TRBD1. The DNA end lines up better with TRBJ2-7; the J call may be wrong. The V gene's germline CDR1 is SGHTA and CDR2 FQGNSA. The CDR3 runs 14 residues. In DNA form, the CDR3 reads TGTGCCAGCAGAAGGACCGGGACAGACTACGAGCAGTACTTC. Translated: CASRRTGTDYEQYF.

In DNA, the CDR3 is TGCAGCGTTGGGAGCGCTATTACGAACACTGAAGCTTTCTTT. Translating gives CSVGSAITNTEAFF. This chain uses TRBV29-1 with TRBJ1-1; D unclear. Germline V CDR1 and CDR2: SQVTM, ANQGSEA. CDR3 length: 14 amino acids. The V gene lost 4 bases and the J gene lost 1 base, with 13 bases spanning the gap. The full variable domain, with the rest looked up from reference TRBV29-1 and TRBJ1-1, is SAVISQKPSRDICQRGTSLTIQCQVDSQVTMMFWYRQQPGQSLTLIATANQGSEATYESGFVIDKFPISRPNLTFSTLTVSNMSPEDSSIYLCSVGSAITNTEAFFGQGTRLTVV.

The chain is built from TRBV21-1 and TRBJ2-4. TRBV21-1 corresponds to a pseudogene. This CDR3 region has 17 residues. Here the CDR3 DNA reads TGTGCCAGCAGCAAAGCGGGGTCGTGTGGTCCCAAAAACATTCAGTACTTC. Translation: CASSKAGSCGPKNIQYF.

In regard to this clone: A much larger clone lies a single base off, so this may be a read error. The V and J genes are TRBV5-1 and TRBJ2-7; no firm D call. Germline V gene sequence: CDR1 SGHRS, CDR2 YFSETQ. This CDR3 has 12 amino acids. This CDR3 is CANSLGASEQYF. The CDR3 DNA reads TGCGCCAACAGCTTGGGTGCTTCCGAGCAGTACTTC.

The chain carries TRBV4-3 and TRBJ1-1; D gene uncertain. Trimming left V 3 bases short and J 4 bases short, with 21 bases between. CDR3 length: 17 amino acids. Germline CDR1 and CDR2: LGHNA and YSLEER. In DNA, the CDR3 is TGCGCCAGCAGCCACATAGGTGCGTCACACGATCGCACTGAAGCTTTCTTT. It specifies CASSHIGASHDRTEAFF.

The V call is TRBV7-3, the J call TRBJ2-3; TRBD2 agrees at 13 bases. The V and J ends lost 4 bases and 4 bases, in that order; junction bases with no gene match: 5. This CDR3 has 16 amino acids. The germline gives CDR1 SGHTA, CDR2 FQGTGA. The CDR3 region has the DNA TGTGCCAGCAGCTCGACTGGACTAGCGGGAGCAGATACGCAGTATTTT. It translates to CASSSTGLAGADTQYF.

This chain's CDR3 is CASSSSPRTGGPRPYEQYF. The CDR3, as DNA: TGTGCCAGCAGCTCATCCCCGAGGACAGGGGGCCCTCGCCCCTACGAGCAGTACTTC. This chain uses TRBV7-8 with TRBJ2-7, with 11 nucleotides matching TRBD1. Germline V lookup: CDR1 SGHVS, CDR2 FQNEAQ. The CDR3 is 19 amino acids. Trimming took 4 bases from V and 2 from J; bases not matched to a gene: 16.

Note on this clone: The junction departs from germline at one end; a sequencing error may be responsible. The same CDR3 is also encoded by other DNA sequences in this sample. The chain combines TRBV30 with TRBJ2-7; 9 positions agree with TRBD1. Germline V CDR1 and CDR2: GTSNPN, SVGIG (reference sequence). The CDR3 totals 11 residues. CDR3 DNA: TGCGCCTGGGCGACAGGGGGCGAGCAGTACTTC. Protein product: CAWATGGEQYF.

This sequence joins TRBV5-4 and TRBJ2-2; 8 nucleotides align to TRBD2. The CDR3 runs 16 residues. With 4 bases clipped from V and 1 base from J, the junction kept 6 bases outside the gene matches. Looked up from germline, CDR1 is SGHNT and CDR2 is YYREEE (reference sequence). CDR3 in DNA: TGTGCCAGCAGCCCCTTTAGCGGGAAGAACACCGGGGAGCTGTTTTTT. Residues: CASSPFSGKNTGELFF. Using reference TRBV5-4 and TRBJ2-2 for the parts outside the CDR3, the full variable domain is ETGVTQSPTHLIKTRGQQVTLRCSSQSGHNTVSWYQQALGQGPQFIFQYYREEENGRGNFPPRFSGLQFPNYSSELNVNALELDDSALYLCASSPFSGKNTGELFFGEGSRLTVL.

CDR3 nucleotide sequence: TGTGCCAGCAGCTTGGTTTGGGGGGCCACAGATACGCAGTATTTT. As protein: CASSLVWGATDTQYF. This chain joins TRBV5-6 and TRBJ2-3; D could derive from TRBD1 or TRBD2 (6 bases each). V shed 0 bases and J shed 2 bases, with 10 bases lying between them. The CDR3 contains 15 residues. Germline CDR1 reads SGHDT; CDR2 reads YYEEEE.

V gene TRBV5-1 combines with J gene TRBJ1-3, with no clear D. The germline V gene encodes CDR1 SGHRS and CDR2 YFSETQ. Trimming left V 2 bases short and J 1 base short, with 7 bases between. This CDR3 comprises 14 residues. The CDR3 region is CASSFSGSGNTIYF. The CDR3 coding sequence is TGCGCCAGCAGCTTCAGCGGTTCTGGAAACACCATATATTTT.